This T cell receptor (beta chain) comes out of a study of CD8 T cells in ankylosing spondylitis. Libraries for TCR beta were made by quantitative 5'-RACE with molecular barcodes. TCRdb recomputed calls from the 5' RACE reads with MiXCR, one row per CDR3 protein. The data show under 250,000 distinct CDR3 sequences, 32% seen once. Trimming pared 5 bases from V and 5 bases from J, leaving 12 bases between. The length of the CDR3 is 13 residues. Study results and limitations: According to the report, clones linked to the disease were significantly enriched in matched synovial fluid samples taken from ankylosing spondylitis patients. A CD8+ phenotype characterized the disease-linked clones, which were relatively rare in peripheral blood. One TCR beta motif, made up of 7 or 8 highly homologous variants, appeared characteristic of ankylosing spondylitis blood.

About this clonotype: What it binds is unknown.

This sequence originates from a male donor with ankylosing spondylitis or in good health (not recorded which). The chain links TRBV12-3 or TRBV12-4 to TRBJ2-5; D ambiguous. The sequenced material came from blood, either unsorted or a sorted T cell fraction (not recorded which). CDR3 coding DNA: TGTGCCAGCAGTCTTTCGGTGTGGGAGACCCAGTACTTC. Its protein product is CASSLSVWETQYF.